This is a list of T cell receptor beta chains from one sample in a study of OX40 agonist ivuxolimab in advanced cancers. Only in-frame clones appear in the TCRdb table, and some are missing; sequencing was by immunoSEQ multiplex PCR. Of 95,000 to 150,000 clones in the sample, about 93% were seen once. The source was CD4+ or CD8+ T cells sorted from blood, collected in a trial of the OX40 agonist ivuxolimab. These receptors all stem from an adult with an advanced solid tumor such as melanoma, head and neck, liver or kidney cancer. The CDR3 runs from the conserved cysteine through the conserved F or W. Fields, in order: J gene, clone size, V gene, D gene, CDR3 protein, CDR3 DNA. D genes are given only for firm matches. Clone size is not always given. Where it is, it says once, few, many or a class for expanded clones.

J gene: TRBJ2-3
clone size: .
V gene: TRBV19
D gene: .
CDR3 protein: CASSITPDTQYF
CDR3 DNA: TGTGCCAGTAGTATTACCCCGGATACGCAGTATTTT

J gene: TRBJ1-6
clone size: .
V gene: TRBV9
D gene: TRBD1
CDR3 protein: CASSLGGQGSYNSPLHF
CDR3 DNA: TGTGCCAGCAGCTTAGGGGGCCAGGGTTCCTATAATTCACCCCTCCACTTT

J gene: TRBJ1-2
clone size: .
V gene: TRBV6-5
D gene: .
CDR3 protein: CASSYKGRGNGYTF
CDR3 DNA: TGTGCCAGCAGTTACAAAGGGAGGGGGAATGGCTACACCTTC

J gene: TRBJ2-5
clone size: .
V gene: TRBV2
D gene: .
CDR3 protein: CASSSGTQQETQYF
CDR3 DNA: TGTGCCAGCAGTTCCGGGACGCAACAAGAGACCCAGTACTTC

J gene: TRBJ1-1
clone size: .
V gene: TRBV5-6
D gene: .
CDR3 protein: CASLHRGAPNTEAFF
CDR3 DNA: TGTGCCAGCTTGCACCGTGGGGCCCCGAACACTGAAGCTTTCTTT

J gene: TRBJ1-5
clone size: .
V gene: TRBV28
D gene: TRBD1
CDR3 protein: CASSLKGTGIGQPQHF
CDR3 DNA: TGTGCCAGCAGTTTAAAAGGGACAGGGATCGGTCAGCCCCAGCATTTT

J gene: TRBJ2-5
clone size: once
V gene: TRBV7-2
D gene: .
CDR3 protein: CASSLGPVQETQYF
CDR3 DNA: TGTGCCAGCAGCTTAGGGCCAGTCCAAGAGACCCAGTACTTC

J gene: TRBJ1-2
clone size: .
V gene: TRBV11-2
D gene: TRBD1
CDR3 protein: CASSGQGNYGYTF
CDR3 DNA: TGTGCCAGCAGTGGACAGGGGAACTATGGCTACACCTTC

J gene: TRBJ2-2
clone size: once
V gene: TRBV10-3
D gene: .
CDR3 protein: CATSPAGPGTGELFF
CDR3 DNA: TGTGCCACCTCCCCCGCGGGGCCTGGCACCGGGGAGCTGTTTTTT

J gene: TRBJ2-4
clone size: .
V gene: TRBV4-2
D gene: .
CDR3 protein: CASSSPRTEAKNIQYF
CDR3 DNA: TGTGCCAGCAGCTCCCCGAGGACAGAGGCCAAAAACATTCAGTACTTC

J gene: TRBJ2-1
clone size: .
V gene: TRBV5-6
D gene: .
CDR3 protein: CASSLVTGVNEQFF
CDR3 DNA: TGTGCCAGCAGCTTGGTCACGGGAGTCAATGAGCAGTTCTTC

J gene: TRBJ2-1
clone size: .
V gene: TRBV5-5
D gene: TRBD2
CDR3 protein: CASSPIAAGGYNEQFF
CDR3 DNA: TGTGCCAGCAGCCCCATTGCAGCGGGGGGTTACAATGAGCAGTTCTTC

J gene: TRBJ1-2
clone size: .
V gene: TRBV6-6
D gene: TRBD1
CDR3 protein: CARTGAYGYTF
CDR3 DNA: TGTGCCCGAACAGGGGCCTATGGCTACACCTTC

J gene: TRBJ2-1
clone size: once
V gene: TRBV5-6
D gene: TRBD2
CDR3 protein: CASSAGLAGWNEQFF
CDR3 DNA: TGTGCCAGCAGCGCGGGACTAGCGGGATGGAATGAGCAGTTCTTC

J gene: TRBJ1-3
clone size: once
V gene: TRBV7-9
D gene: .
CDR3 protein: CASSLQQGNTIYF
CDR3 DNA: TGTGCCAGCAGCTTGCAACAGGGAAACACCATATATTTT

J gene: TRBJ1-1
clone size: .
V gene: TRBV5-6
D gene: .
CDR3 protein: CASSPGTRNTEAFF
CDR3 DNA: TGTGCCAGCAGCCCCGGGACCCGGAACACTGAAGCTTTCTTT

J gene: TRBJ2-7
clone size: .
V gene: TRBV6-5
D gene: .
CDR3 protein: CASRRGTYFYEQYF
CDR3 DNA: TGTGCCAGCAGAAGAGGGACTTACTTTTACGAGCAGTACTTC

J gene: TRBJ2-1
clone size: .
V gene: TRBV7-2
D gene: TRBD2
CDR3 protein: CASSPQGGLADNEQFF
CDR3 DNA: TGTGCCAGCAGCCCCCAGGGGGGACTAGCGGACAATGAGCAGTTCTTC

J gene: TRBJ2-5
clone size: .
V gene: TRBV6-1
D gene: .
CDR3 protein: CASDPTNTRGETQYF
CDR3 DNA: TGTGCCAGCGATCCGACCAACACCCGGGGAGAGACCCAGTACTTC

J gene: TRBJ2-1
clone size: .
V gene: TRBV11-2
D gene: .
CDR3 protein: CASSLSLGSTNEQFF
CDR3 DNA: TGTGCCAGCAGCTTATCACTAGGATCAACAAATGAGCAGTTCTTC

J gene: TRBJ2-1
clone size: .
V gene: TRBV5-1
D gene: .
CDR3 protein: CASQGGQFYNEQFF
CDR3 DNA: TGCGCCAGCCAGGGGGGACAGTTTTACAATGAGCAGTTCTTC

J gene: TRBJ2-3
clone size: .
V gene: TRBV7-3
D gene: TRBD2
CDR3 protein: CASSQAGGTDTQYF
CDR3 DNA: TGTGCCAGCAGCCAAGCGGGAGGCACAGATACGCAGTATTTT

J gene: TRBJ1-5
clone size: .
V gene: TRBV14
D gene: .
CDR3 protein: CASSHRGSNQPQHF
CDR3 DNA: TGTGCCAGCAGCCATCGCGGTAGCAATCAGCCCCAGCATTTT

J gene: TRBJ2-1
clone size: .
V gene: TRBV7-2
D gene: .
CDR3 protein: CASSLRSENEQFF
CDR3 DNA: TGTGCCAGCAGCTTACGTAGCGAAAATGAGCAGTTCTTC

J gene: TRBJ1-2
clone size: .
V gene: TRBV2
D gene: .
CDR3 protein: CASSEGWGRGRINYGYTF
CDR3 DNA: TGTGCCAGCAGTGAAGGATGGGGCAGGGGAAGGATCAACTATGGCTACACCTTC

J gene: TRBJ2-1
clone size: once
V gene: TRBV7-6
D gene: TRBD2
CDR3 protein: CASSLKASGRLEKQFF
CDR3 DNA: TGTGCCAGCAGCTTAAAGGCGAGCGGGAGACTCGAGAAGCAGTTCTTC

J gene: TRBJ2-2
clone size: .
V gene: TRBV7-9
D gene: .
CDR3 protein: CAIRTDFANTGELFF
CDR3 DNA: TGTGCCATCCGGACTGATTTCGCGAACACCGGGGAGCTGTTTTTT

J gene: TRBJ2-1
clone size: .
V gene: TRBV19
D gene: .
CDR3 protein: CASKGLGGEQFF
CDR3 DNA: TGTGCCAGTAAAGGGTTGGGCGGTGAGCAGTTCTTC

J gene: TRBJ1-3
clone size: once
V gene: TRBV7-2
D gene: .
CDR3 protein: CASTYLPPNTIYF
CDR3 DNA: TGTGCCAGCACTTACCTTCCCCCAAACACCATATATTTT

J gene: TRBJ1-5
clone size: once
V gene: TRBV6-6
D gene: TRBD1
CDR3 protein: CASSLDRGSNQPQHF
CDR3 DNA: TGTGCCAGCAGCCTCGACAGGGGTAGCAATCAGCCCCAGCATTTT

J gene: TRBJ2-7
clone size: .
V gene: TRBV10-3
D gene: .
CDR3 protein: CAISEARNPPYEQYF
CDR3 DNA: TGTGCCATCAGTGAGGCACGGAACCCCCCCTACGAGCAGTACTTC

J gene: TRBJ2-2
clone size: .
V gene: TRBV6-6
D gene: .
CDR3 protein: CASSYSESGNTGELFF
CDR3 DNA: TGTGCCAGCAGTTACTCAGAATCCGGGAACACCGGGGAGCTGTTTTTT

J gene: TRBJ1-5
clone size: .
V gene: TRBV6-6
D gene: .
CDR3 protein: CASSYSRDQPQHF
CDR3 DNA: TGTGCCAGCAGTTACTCAAGGGACCAGCCCCAGCATTTT

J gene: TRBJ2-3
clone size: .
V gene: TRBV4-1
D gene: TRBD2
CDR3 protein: CASSQNPGLAIDTQYF
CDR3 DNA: TGCGCCAGCAGTCAAAACCCGGGACTAGCTATAGATACGCAGTATTTT

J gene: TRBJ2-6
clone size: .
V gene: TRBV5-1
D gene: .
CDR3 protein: CASGLGILSGANVLTF
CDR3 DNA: TGCGCCAGCGGCTTAGGGATTTTGTCTGGGGCCAACGTCCTGACTTTC

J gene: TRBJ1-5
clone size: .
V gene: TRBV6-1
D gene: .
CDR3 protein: CASTNRGSNQPQHF
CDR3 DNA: TGTGCCAGCACCAATAGGGGTAGCAATCAGCCCCAGCATTTT

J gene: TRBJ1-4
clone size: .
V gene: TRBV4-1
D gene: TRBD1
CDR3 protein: CASSRTGGVGEKLFF
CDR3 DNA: TGCGCCAGCAGCCGGACAGGGGGCGTCGGTGAAAAACTGTTTTTT

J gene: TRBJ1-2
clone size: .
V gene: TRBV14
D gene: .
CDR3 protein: CASSQDASPAVTF
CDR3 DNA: TGTGCCAGCAGCCAAGACGCCAGCCCAGCGGTGACCTTC

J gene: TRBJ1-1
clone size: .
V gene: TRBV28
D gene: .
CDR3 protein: CASSLGVRTGYTEAFF
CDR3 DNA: TGTGCCAGCAGTTTGGGGGTCCGGACGGGGTACACTGAAGCTTTCTTT

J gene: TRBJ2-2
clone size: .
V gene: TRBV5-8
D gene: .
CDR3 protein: CASRVRVRTGELFF
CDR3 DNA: TGTGCCAGCAGGGTCAGGGTGCGTACCGGGGAGCTGTTTTTT

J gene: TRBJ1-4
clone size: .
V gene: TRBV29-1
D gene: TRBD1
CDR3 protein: CSVSYRGLDEKLFF
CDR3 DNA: TGCAGCGTATCATACAGGGGGTTGGATGAAAAACTGTTTTTT

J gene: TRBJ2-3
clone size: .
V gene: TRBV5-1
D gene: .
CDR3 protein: CASSFGPGTDTQYF
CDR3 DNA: TGCGCCAGCAGCTTCGGTCCGGGCACAGATACGCAGTATTTT

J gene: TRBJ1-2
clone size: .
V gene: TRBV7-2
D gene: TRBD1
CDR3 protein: CASSSGGANYGYTF
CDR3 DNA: TGTGCCAGCAGCTCAGGGGGCGCTAACTATGGCTACACCTTC

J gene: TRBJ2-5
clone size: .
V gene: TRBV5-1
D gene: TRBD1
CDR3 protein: CASSIVRDRVETQYF
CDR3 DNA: TGCGCCAGCAGCATCGTACGGGACAGGGTTGAGACCCAGTACTTC

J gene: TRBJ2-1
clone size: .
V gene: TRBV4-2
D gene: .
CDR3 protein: CASSQGGALHPYNEQFF
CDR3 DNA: TGTGCCAGCAGCCAAGGTGGGGCATTACATCCCTACAATGAGCAGTTCTTC

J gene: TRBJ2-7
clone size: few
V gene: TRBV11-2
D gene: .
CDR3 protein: CASSLEYLPLPGKVPYEQYF
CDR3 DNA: TGTGCCAGCAGCTTAGAGTACCTACCTTTACCCGGGAAAGTACCCTACGAGCAGTACTTC